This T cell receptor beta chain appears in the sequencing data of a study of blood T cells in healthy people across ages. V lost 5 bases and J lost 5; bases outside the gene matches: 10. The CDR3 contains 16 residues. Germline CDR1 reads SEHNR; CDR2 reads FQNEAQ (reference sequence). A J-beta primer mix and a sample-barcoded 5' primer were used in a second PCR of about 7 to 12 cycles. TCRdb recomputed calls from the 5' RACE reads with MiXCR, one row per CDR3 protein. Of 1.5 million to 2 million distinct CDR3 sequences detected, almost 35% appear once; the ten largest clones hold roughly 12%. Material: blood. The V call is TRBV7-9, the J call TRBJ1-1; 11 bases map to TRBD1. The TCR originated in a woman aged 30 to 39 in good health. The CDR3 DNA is TGTGCCAGCAGCACCCGGACAGGGGGCGGGGAAACTGAAGCTTTCTTT. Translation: CASSTRTGGGETEAFF.